These 20 T cell receptor beta chains originate from one sample sequenced in a study of PD-1 blockade in classical Hodgkin lymphoma. Produced via immunoSEQ multiplex PCR; TCRdb's table is partial and in-frame only. Of fewer than 45,000 clones listed, more than 85% are singletons. All patients relapsed after autologous stem cell transplantation, and brentuximab vedotin exposure varied. Sample: peripheral blood mononuclear cells (PBMCs), taken before the second cycle of nivolumab. The source of these receptors is a human donor with classical Hodgkin lymphoma.

The J gene is TRBJ2-3, the V gene TRBV5-1; tentatively, D is TRBD2 (7 bases). Germline values: CDR1 SGHRS, CDR2 YFSETQ. Between the trimmed V and J ends, which lost 4 bases and 4 bases, there was a span of 19 bases. CDR3 length equals 16 residues. CDR3 DNA sequence: TGCGCCAGCAGCCTTGACGGGGGGCGGGTCGCAGATACGCAGTATTTT. Translating gives CASSLDGGRVADTQYF.

This chain connects TRBV7-6 to TRBJ2-5; D gene ambiguous. Germline V gene sequence: CDR1 SGHVS, CDR2 FNYEAQ. Trimming removed 2 bases at V and 2 bases at J, with 6 bases between. This CDR3 region has 13 residues. CDR3 sequence: CASSLILQETQYF. For the CDR3, the DNA is TGTGCCAGCAGCTTAATTCTTCAAGAGACCCAGTACTTC. Filled out from reference TRBV7-6 and TRBJ2-5, the complete variable domain reads GAGVSQSPRYKVTKRGQDVALRCDPISGHVSLYWYRQALGQGPEFLTYFNYEAQQDKSGLPNDRFSAERPEGSISTLTIQRTEQRDSAMYRCASSLILQETQYFGPGTRLLVL.

This sequence joins TRBV5-1 and TRBJ2-7; unclear D gene. The CDR3 loop spans 13 amino acids. V lost 0 bases to trimming and J lost 4 bases, with 8 bases between them. The germline gives CDR1 SGHRS, CDR2 YFSETQ. CDR3 sequence: CASSLAGSYEQYF. CDR3 sequence (DNA): TGCGCCAGCAGCTTGGCAGGTTCGTACGAGCAGTACTTC.

This chain links TRBV28 with TRBJ1-4, with D perhaps matching TRBD1 (6 bases). V gave up 3 bases and J gave up 7 bases, with 15 bases separating them. Germline V CDR1 and CDR2: MDHEN, SYDVKM. This CDR3 comprises 15 residues. DNA of the CDR3: TGTGCCAGCAGTTTTTGGGGGGCGCGGGGTGAAAAACTGTTTTTT. Amino acid sequence: CASSFWGARGEKLFF.

The CDR3 sequence is CASSLVGQGGTGELFF. As DNA, the CDR3 is TGCGCCAGCAGCTTGGTGGGACAGGGGGGCACCGGGGAGCTGTTTTTT. The chain has TRBV5-1 and TRBJ2-2; 11 bases fit TRBD1. The length of the CDR3 is 16 residues. Germline CDR1 SGHRS, CDR2 YFSETQ. Trimming removed 0 bases from V and 4 bases from J; junction bases left unmatched: 2.

In regard to this clone: This CDR3 is also generated by other DNA sequences in the sample. The V gene is TRBV5-1, the J gene TRBJ2-5; D call uncertain. The CDR3 has 12 residues. Trimming took 0 bases from V and 5 from J, leaving 5 bases between them. CDR1 and CDR2 (germline): SGHRS, YFSETQ. The CDR3 sequence is CASSLGLETQYF. CDR3 nucleotides: TGCGCCAGCAGCTTGGGGTTGGAGACCCAGTACTTC. Combining the CDR3 with reference TRBV5-1 and TRBJ2-5 gives the whole variable domain KAGVTQTPRYLIKTRGQQVTLSCSPISGHRSVSWYQQTPGQGLQFLFEYFSETQRNKGNFPGRFSGRQFSNSRSEMNVSTLELGDSALYLCASSLGLETQYFGPGTRLLVL.

The chain has TRBV16 and TRBJ2-7; D is tentatively TRBD1 or TRBD2 (5 bases each). The germline CDR1 and CDR2 sequences are KGHSY and FQNENV. This CDR3 spans 15 amino acids. The V end lost 4 bases, the J end lost 6 bases, and 19 bases lay between the germline ends. CDR3 residues: CASSPDLVGLSEQYF. DNA for the CDR3: TGTGCCAGCAGCCCGGACTTGGTGGGGCTCAGCGAGCAGTACTTC.

This clone has only one observation. The chain carries TRBV5-1 and TRBJ1-6, with TRBD1 matching 7 bases. Germline lookup yields CDR1 SGHRS and CDR2 YFSETQ. The V segment lost 0 bases and the J segment 8 bases; nucleotides outside the gene matches: 5. The CDR3 consists of 15 residues. The CDR3 loop is CASSLGQGKYSPLHF. As DNA, the CDR3 is TGCGCCAGCAGCTTGGGACAGGGAAAATATTCACCCCTCCACTTT.

J is TRBJ2-7 and V is TRBV7-9; D remains unclear. V lost 3 bases and J 0 bases, leaving 15 bases between the germline ends. The CDR3 has 16 residues. Germline loops: CDR1 SEHNR, CDR2 FQNEAQ (reference sequence). The CDR3 loop reads CASSLGSGPLSYEQYF. The CDR3 DNA reads as TGTGCCAGCAGCTTGGGATCGGGCCCTCTCTCCTACGAGCAGTACTTC.

The rearrangement uses TRBV29-1 and TRBJ2-3; D gene ambiguous. CDR1 is SQVTM, CDR2 ANQGSEA, per germline. This CDR3 is built from 13 residues. Trimming shortened V by 3 bases and J by 5 bases, and 12 bases separated the two germline ends. This CDR3 is CSVEGSPGDTQYF. In nucleotides, the CDR3 is TGCAGCGTTGAGGGCAGCCCAGGAGATACGCAGTATTTT.

The CDR3 sequence: CASSIGLAGRTYEQYF. CDR3 DNA: TGTGCCAGTAGTATTGGACTAGCGGGGAGAACCTACGAGCAGTACTTC. This chain connects TRBV19 to TRBJ2-7; 12 bases are a match to TRBD2. This CDR3 spans 16 amino acids. Germline loops: CDR1 LNHDA, CDR2 SQIVND (reference sequence). V dropped 3 bases and J dropped 2; count of bases not matched to a gene: 5.

This clone was seen a handful of times. The chain joins TRBV9 to TRBJ1-5; D uncertain. Trimming removed 3 bases at V and 11 bases at J, with 15 bases between. The CDR3 extends over 13 amino acids. Per the germline V gene, CDR1 is SGDLS and CDR2 is YYNGEE. CDR3 sequence: CASSGPVEIAQHF. The CDR3, as DNA: TGTGCCAGCAGCGGCCCGGTTGAGATAGCCCAGCATTTT.

The V call is TRBV14, the J call TRBJ2-5; 14 bases map to TRBD2. The CDR3 loop spans 16 amino acids. V lost 3 bases, J lost 5 bases, and 5 bases stayed unmatched. Per the germline V gene, CDR1 is SGHDN and CDR2 is FVKESK. The CDR3 reads CASSQWTSGRRETQYF. The CDR3 DNA follows: TGTGCCAGCAGCCAGTGGACTAGCGGGAGGAGGGAGACCCAGTACTTC.

Concerning this clone itself: Other DNA sequences in the same sample also yield this CDR3. The chain is built from TRBV9 and TRBJ2-3, with no clear D. There are 12 residues in the CDR3. Trimming took 0 bases from V and 5 from J, leaving 4 bases between them. Germline loops: CDR1 SGDLS, CDR2 YYNGEE. In nucleotides, the CDR3 is TGTGCCAGCAGCGTAGCCGAAGATACGCAGTATTTT. Its protein is CASSVAEDTQYF. Full variable domain (remainder filled in from reference TRBV9 and TRBJ2-3): DSGVTQTPKHLITATGQRVTLRCSPRSGDLSVYWYQQSLDQGLQFLIQYYNGEERAKGNILERFSAQQFPDLHSELNLSSLELGDSALYFCASSVAEDTQYFGPGTRLTVL.

This chain uses TRBV29-1 with TRBJ2-3, with a tentative D call TRBD1 (5 bases). V lost 4 bases, J lost 0 bases, and 14 bases lay in between. Looked up from germline, CDR1 is SQVTM and CDR2 is ANQGSEA. The CDR3 is 15 residues long. CDR3: CSVVTTETSTDTQYF. The CDR3 DNA is TGCAGCGTTGTAACGACAGAAACTAGCACAGATACGCAGTATTTT.

The CDR3 nucleotides are TGTGCCAGCAGTTGGAAGTACAATGAGCAGTTCTTC. Translated: CASSWKYNEQFF. The V call is TRBV5-5, the J call TRBJ2-1; D uncertain. Germline V CDR1 and CDR2: SGHKS, YYEKEE (reference sequence). Trimming cost V 5 bases and J 4 bases, with 7 bases left between them. CDR3 size: 12 residues.

The V call is TRBV4-3, the J call TRBJ2-1; 12 bases fit TRBD2. Germline CDR1 reads LGHNA; CDR2 reads YSLEER. CDR3 size: 16 residues. Germline trimming cut 0 bases from V and 6 bases from J; bases unmatched to any gene: 3. CDR3 loop: CASSQELAGGINEQFF. As DNA, the CDR3 is TGCGCCAGCAGCCAAGAGCTAGCGGGGGGGATCAATGAGCAGTTCTTC.

This chain links TRBV21-1 with TRBJ2-1; no check of the table's D call, TRBD1, against the DNA was made. TRBV21-1 is a listed pseudogene. The CDR3 runs 17 residues. CDR3 nucleotides: TGTGCCAGCAGCAGCACTCCTTGGGGGACAGGGTGCAATGAGCAGTTCTTC. Its protein product is CASSSTPWGTGCNEQFF.

The chain combines TRBV7-9 with TRBJ2-3, with D unresolved. V dropped 2 bases and J dropped 4 bases, with 13 bases sitting between them. Germline assignment: CDR1 SEHNR and CDR2 FQNEAQ (reference sequence). The CDR3 has 15 residues. This CDR3 reads CASSLIKWDADTQYF. DNA for the CDR3: TGTGCCAGCAGCTTAATAAAGTGGGATGCAGATACGCAGTATTTT.

The table lists this clone with a few counts. This chain uses TRBV5-1 with TRBJ2-2; 8 bases fit TRBD2. The CDR3 is made up of 14 amino acids. The V and J ends lost 5 bases and 1 base, in that order; junction bases with no gene match: 1. CDR1 is SGHRS, CDR2 YFSETQ, per germline. CDR3 nucleotide sequence: TGCGCCAGCAGACGGGAGGGGAACACCGGGGAGCTGTTTTTT. The encoded protein is CASRREGNTGELFF. Using reference TRBV5-1 and TRBJ2-2 for the parts outside the CDR3, the full variable domain is KAGVTQTPRYLIKTRGQQVTLSCSPISGHRSVSWYQQTPGQGLQFLFEYFSETQRNKGNFPGRFSGRQFSNSRSEMNVSTLELGDSALYLCASRREGNTGELFFGEGSRLTVL.